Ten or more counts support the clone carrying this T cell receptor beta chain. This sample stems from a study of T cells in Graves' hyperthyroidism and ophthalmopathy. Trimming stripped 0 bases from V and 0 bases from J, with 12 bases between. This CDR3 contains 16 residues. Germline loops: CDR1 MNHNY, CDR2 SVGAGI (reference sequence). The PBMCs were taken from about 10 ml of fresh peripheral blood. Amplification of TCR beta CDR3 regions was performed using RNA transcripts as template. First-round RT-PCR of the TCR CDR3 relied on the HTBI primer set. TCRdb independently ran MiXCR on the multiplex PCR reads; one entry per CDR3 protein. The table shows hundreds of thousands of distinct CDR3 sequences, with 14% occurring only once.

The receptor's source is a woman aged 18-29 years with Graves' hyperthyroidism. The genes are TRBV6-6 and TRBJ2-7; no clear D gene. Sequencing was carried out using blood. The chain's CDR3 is CASSYSSNWGSYEQYF. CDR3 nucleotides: TGTGCCAGCAGTTACTCCTCCAACTGGGGCTCCTACGAGCAGTACTTC.